Below, 14 T cell receptor beta chains from the same sample are listed, as sequenced in a study of T cell responses to AZD1222 COVID-19 vaccine. Produced via immunoSEQ multiplex PCR; TCRdb's table is partial and in-frame only. The sample carries approximately 100,000 clones, roughly nine tenths recorded once. The sequenced sample was peripheral blood, obtained on day 0 of AZD1222 vaccination. Source of these receptors: an adult in good health.

CDR3 sequence reads: CATSRDGINNEKLFF. CDR3 nucleotides: TGTGCCACCTCCCGGGACGGAATAAATAATGAAAAACTGTTTTTT. The J gene is TRBJ1-4, the V gene TRBV27; weak D call: TRBD1 (5 bases). Germline V gene data show CDR1 as MNHEY and CDR2 as SMNVEV (reference sequence). The CDR3 length is 15 residues. Trimming stripped 10 bases from V and 4 bases from J, with 19 bases between.

The gene calls are TRBV7-8 and TRBJ2-7; 8 nucleotides match TRBD1. The CDR3 has 14 residues. V lost 5 bases, J lost 6 bases, and 9 bases stayed unmatched. Germline loops: CDR1 SGHVS, CDR2 FQNEAQ. The CDR3 region has the DNA TGTGCCAGCAGCCCTCGGGACAGGATGACCGAGCAGTACTTC. Protein product: CASSPRDRMTEQYF.

This chain connects TRBV5-1 to TRBJ2-2; 10 bases are shared with TRBD2. Germline values: CDR1 SGHRS, CDR2 YFSETQ. J was trimmed by 4 bases and V by 4 bases; bases with no gene match: 4. This CDR3 spans 15 amino acids. The DNA of the CDR3 is TGCGCCAGCAGCCCTAGCGGGGGAGCCACCGGGGAGCTGTTTTTT. Its translation: CASSPSGGATGELFF.

The rearrangement uses TRBV14 and TRBJ1-1, with unresolved D. This CDR3 is 14 amino acids long. The V end was cut by 5 bases, the J end by 1 base, with 11 bases between. Per germline, CDR1 SGHDN and CDR2 FVKESK. The CDR3 loop reads CASSGRLTNTEAFF. The CDR3 region has the DNA TGTGCCAGCAGCGGGAGGCTAACGAACACTGAAGCTTTCTTT.

The J gene is TRBJ2-7, the V gene TRBV28; 7 bases are shared with TRBD1. This CDR3 is built from 12 residues. Germline-derived CDR1 and CDR2 are MDHEN and SYDVKM. J was trimmed by 4 bases and V by 5 bases; bases with no gene match: 2. CDR3 residues: CASSGDSYEQYF. The CDR3 DNA is TGTGCCAGCAGTGGGGACAGTTACGAGCAGTACTTC.

The J gene is TRBJ2-7, the V gene TRBV7-2, with 8 bases matching TRBD2. CDR3 length: 14 residues. The trim removed 3 bases at V and 4 bases at J, leaving 5 bases unmatched. Germline CDR1 is SGHTA and CDR2 is FQGNSA. The CDR3 protein is CASSFSGLVYEQYF. CDR3 bases: TGTGCCAGCAGCTTCTCGGGACTAGTGTACGAGCAGTACTTC.

The chain combines TRBV9 with TRBJ1-1; possible D gene TRBD1, 5 bases. The CDR3 contains 16 residues. V was pared by 0 bases and J by 0 bases, with 12 bases between. Germline V gene data show CDR1 as SGDLS and CDR2 as YYNGEE. The CDR3: CASSVGGDLMNTEAFF. CDR3 DNA: TGTGCCAGCAGCGTAGGCGGGGACCTAATGAACACTGAAGCTTTCTTT.

The chain recombines TRBV20-1 with TRBJ2-5; TRBD2 aligns across 7 bases. V lost 3 bases and J lost 4; bases outside the gene matches: 8. Germline CDR1 reads DFQATT; CDR2 reads SNEGSKA (reference sequence). The CDR3 sequence is 14 residues long. The CDR3 sequence is CSASRTSYLETQYF. The DNA for the CDR3 is TGCAGTGCTAGTAGGACTAGTTATCTAGAGACCCAGTACTTC.

V gene TRBV28 combines with J gene TRBJ2-2; 7 bases map to TRBD2. Germline V CDR1 and CDR2: MDHEN, SYDVKM. J gave up 1 base and V 2 bases, and 4 bases lay outside the gene matches. This CDR3 spans 16 amino acids. This chain's CDR3 is CASSLNGGKNTGELFF. The DNA for the CDR3 is TGTGCCAGCAGTTTAAACGGGGGGAAGAACACCGGGGAGCTGTTTTTT.

The genes are TRBV19 and TRBJ1-2; 7 bases agree with TRBD1. Germline V gene data show CDR1 as LNHDA and CDR2 as SQIVND (reference sequence). The junction had 14 bases not matched to a gene; V was cut back by 6 bases and J by 4 bases. This CDR3 region has 16 residues. The CDR3 sequence: CASRDSQGRFTYGYTF. The CDR3 nucleotides read TGTGCCAGTAGGGACTCACAGGGGCGATTTACCTATGGCTACACCTTC.

The chain couples TRBV7-8 to TRBJ1-1; D not resolved. V lost 4 bases and J lost 2, with 11 bases in between. The CDR3 runs to 14 residues. The germline CDR1 and CDR2 sequences are SGHVS and FQNEAQ. CDR3 sequence (DNA): TGTGCCAGCAGCTCCACCGGGTTTAACACTGAAGCTTTCTTT. Translating gives CASSSTGFNTEAFF.

This chain connects TRBV7-2 to TRBJ2-7, with 7 bases identical to TRBD1. CDR1 and CDR2 from the germline V gene are SGHTA and FQGNSA. Trimming took 5 bases from V and 5 from J; bases not matched to a gene: 12. This CDR3 spans 15 amino acids. The CDR3 reads CASSLGQALVNEQYF. Written as DNA, the CDR3 is TGTGCCAGCAGCCTCGGACAGGCCCTAGTGAACGAGCAGTACTTC.

The CDR3 loop is CASSNRDRAYEQYF. The CDR3 DNA reads as TGTGCCAGTAGTAACCGGGACAGAGCCTACGAGCAGTACTTC. V is TRBV19 and J is TRBJ2-7; the match to TRBD1 covers 7 bases. Trimming cost V 4 bases and J 2 bases; bases outside gene matches: 5. The CDR3 is 14 amino acids. Germline V gene sequence: CDR1 LNHDA, CDR2 SQIVND (reference sequence).

The chain is built from TRBV29-1 and TRBJ1-2; D possibly corresponds to TRBD1 (5 bases). This CDR3 has 12 amino acids. Germline V gene sequence: CDR1 SQVTM, CDR2 ANQGSEA. Between the trimmed V and J ends, which lost 4 bases and 3 bases, there was a span of 9 bases. The CDR3 sequence: CSVGQGDYGYTF. Here the CDR3 DNA reads TGCAGCGTTGGGCAGGGTGACTATGGCTACACCTTC.